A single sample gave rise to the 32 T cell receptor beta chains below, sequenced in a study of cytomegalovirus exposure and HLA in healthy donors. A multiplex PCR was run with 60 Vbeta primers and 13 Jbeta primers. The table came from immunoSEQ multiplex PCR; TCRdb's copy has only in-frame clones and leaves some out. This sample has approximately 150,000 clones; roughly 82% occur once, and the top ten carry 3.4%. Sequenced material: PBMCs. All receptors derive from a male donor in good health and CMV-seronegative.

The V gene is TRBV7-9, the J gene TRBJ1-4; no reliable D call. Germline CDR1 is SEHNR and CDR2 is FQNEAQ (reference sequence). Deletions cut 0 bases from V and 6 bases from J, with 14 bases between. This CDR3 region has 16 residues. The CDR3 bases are TGTGCCAGCAGCTTAGCGGAGGCCCGCTTTGATGAAAAACTGTTTTTT. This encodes CASSLAEARFDEKLFF.

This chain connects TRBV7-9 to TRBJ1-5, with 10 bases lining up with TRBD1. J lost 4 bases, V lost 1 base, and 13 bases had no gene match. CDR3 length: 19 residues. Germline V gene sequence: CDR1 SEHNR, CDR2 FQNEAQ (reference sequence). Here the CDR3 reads CASSLDSSGTGAGNQPQHF. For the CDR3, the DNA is TGTGCCAGCAGCTTAGATAGCTCCGGGACAGGGGCTGGGAATCAGCCCCAGCATTTT.

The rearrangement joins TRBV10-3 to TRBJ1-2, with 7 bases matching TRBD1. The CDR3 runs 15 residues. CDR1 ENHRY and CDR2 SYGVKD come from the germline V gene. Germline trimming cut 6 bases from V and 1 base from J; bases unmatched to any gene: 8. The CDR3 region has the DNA TGTGCCATCAGCCCCCAGGGACAGAGTAACTATGGCTACACCTTC. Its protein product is CAISPQGQSNYGYTF.

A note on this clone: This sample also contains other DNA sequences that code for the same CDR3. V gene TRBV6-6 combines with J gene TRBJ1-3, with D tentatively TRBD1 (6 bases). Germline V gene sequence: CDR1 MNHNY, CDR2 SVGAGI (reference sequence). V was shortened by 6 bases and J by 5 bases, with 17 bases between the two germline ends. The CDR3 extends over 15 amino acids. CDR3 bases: TGTGCCAGCAGCCTGGGGGACACTCTAAGAAACACCATATATTTT. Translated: CASSLGDTLRNTIYF.

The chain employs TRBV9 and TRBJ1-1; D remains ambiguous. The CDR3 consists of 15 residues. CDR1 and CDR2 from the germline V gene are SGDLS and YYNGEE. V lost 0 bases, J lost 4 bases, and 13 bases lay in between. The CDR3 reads CASSVAPGMVTEAFF. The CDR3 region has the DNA TGTGCCAGCAGCGTAGCTCCGGGTATGGTCACTGAAGCTTTCTTT.

The CDR3 loop is CASSPQVLYRGNEQFF. In nucleotides, the CDR3 is TGTGCCAGCTCACCCCAGGTCCTCTACAGGGGTAATGAGCAGTTCTTC. This chain connects TRBV18 to TRBJ2-1, with 7 bases fitting TRBD1. This CDR3 has 16 amino acids. Per germline, CDR1 KGHSH and CDR2 LQKENI. Trimming removed 3 bases from V and 7 bases from J; junction bases left unmatched: 12. Looking up the rest from reference TRBV18 and TRBJ2-1 gives the full variable domain: NAGVMQNPRHLVRRRGQEARLRCSPMKGHSHVYWYRQLPEEGLKFMVYLQKENIIDESGMPKERFSAEFPKEGPSILRIQQVVRGDSAAYFCASSPQVLYRGNEQFFGPGTRLTVL.

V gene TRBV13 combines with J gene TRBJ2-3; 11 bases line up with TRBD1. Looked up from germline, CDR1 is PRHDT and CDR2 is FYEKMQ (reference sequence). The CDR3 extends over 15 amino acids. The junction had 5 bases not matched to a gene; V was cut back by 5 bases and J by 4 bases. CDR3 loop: CASSPRDRGADTQYF. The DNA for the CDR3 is TGTGCCAGCAGCCCCCGGGACAGGGGGGCAGATACGCAGTATTTT. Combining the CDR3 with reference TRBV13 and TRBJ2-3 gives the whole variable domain AAGVIQSPRHLIKEKRETATLKCYPIPRHDTVYWYQQGPGQDPQFLISFYEKMQSDKGSIPDRFSAQQFSDYHSELNMSSLELGDSALYFCASSPRDRGADTQYFGPGTRLTVL.

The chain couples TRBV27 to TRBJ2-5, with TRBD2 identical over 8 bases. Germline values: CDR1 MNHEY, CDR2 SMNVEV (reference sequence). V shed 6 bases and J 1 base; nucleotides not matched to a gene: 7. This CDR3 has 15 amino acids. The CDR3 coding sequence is TGTGCCAGCAGCCCATCGGGGGGGGGCCAAGAGACCCAGTACTTC. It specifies CASSPSGGGQETQYF.

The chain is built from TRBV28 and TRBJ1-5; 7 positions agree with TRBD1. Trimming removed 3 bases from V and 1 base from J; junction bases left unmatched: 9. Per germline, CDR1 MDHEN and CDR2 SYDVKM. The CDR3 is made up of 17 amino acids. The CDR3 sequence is CASSLDRIVLSNQPQHF. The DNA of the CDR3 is TGTGCCAGCAGTTTGGACAGGATCGTCTTAAGCAATCAGCCCCAGCATTTT.

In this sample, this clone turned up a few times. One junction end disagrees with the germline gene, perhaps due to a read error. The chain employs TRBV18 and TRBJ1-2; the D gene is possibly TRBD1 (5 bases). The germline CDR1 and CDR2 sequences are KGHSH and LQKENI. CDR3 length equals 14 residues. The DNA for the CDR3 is TGTGCCAGCTCCCCACAGGAGGGCCACTATGGCTACACCTTC. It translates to CASSPQEGHYGYTF.

The CDR3 DNA follows: TGTGCCAGCCGACAGGTTGGCGACTATGGCTACACCTTC. It codes for CASRQVGDYGYTF. The V and J genes are TRBV27 and TRBJ1-2; maybe TRBD1 (6 bases). The CDR3 contains 13 residues. V lost 8 bases, J lost 3 bases, and 13 bases lay in between. Germline V gene data show CDR1 as MNHEY and CDR2 as SMNVEV (reference sequence).

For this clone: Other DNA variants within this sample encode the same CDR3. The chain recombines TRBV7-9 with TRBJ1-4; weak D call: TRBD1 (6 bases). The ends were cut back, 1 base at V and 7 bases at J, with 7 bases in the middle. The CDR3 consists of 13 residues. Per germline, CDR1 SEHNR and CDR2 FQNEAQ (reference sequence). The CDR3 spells CASSLGGGEKLFF. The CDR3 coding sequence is TGTGCCAGCAGCTTAGGAGGGGGTGAAAAACTGTTTTTT. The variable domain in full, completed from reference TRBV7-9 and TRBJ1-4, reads DTGVSQNPRHKITKRGQNVTFRCDPISEHNRLYWYRQTLGQGPEFLTYFQNEAQLEKSRLLSDRFSAERPKGSFSTLEIQRTEQGDSAMYLCASSLGGGEKLFFGSGTQLSVL.

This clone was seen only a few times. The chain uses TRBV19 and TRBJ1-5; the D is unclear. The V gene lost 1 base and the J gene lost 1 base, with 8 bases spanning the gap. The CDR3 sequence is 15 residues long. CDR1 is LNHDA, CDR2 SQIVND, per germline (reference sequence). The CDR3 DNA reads TGTGCCAGTAGTATAGTAGAACCGAGCAATCAGCCCCAGCATTTT. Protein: CASSIVEPSNQPQHF.

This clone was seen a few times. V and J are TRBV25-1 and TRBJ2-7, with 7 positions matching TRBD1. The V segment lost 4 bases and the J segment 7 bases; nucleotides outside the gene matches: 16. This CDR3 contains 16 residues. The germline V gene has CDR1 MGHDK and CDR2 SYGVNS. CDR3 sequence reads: CASSVDHQDRIGEQYF. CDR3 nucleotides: TGTGCCAGCAGTGTGGATCACCAGGACAGGATCGGGGAGCAGTACTTC.

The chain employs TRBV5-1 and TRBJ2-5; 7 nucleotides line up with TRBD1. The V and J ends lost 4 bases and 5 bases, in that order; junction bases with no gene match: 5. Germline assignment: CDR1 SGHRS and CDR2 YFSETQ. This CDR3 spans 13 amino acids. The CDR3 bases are TGCGCCAGCAGCCCGACAGGGCGGGAGACCCAGTACTTC. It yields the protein CASSPTGRETQYF.

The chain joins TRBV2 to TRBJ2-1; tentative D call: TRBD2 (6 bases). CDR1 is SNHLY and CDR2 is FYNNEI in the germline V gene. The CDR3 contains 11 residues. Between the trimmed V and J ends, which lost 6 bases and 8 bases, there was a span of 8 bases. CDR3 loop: CASRGGDEQFF. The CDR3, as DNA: TGTGCCAGCAGGGGAGGCGATGAGCAGTTCTTC.

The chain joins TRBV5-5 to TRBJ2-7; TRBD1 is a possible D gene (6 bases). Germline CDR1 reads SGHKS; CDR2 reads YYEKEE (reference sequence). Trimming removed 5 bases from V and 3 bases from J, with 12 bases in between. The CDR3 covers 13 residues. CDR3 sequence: CASSAGTLYEQYF. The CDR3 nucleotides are TGTGCCAGCAGTGCCGGGACACTCTACGAGCAGTACTTC.

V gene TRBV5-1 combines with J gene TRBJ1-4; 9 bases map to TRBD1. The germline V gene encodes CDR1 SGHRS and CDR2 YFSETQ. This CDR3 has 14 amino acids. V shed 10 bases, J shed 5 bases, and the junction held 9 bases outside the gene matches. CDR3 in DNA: TGCGCCTCGTCGGACAGGGGTCTCAATGAAAAACTGTTTTTT. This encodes CASSDRGLNEKLFF.

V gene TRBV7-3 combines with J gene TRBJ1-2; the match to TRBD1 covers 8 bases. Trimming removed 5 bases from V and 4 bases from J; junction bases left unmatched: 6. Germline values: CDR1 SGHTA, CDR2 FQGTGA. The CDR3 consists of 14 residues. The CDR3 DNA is TGTGCCAGCAGCCCCAGGGGGCAGGTCTATGGCTACACCTTC. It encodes CASSPRGQVYGYTF. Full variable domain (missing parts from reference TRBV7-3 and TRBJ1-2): GAGVSQTPSNKVTEKGKYVELRCDPISGHTALYWYRQSLGQGPEFLIYFQGTGAADDSGLPNDRFFAVRPEGSVSTLKIQRTERGDSAVYLCASSPRGQVYGYTFGSGTRLTVV.

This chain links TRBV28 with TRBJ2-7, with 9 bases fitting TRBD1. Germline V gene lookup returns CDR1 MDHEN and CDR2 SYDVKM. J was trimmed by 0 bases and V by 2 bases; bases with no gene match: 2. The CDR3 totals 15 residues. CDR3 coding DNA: TGTGCCAGCAGTTTAGGACAGGGGATCTCCTACGAGCAGTACTTC. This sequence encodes CASSLGQGISYEQYF.

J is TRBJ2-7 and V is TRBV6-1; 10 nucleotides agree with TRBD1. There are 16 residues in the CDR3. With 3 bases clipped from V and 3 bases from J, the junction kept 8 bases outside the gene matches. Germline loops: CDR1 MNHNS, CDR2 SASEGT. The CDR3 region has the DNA TGTGCCAGCAGTGACATACCGGGACAGGGGAACTACGAGCAGTACTTC. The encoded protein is CASSDIPGQGNYEQYF.

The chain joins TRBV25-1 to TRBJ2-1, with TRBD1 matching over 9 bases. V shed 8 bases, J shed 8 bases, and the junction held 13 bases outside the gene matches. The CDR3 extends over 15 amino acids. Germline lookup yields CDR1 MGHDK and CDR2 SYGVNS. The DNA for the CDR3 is TGTGCCAGCCGGTTCGAAGGGGACAGGGACGATGAGCAGTTCTTC. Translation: CASRFEGDRDDEQFF. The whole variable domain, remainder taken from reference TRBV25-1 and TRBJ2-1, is EADIYQTPRYLVIGTGKKITLECSQTMGHDKMYWYQQDPGMELHLIHYSYGVNSTEKGDLSSESTVSRIRTEHFPLTLESARPSHTSQYLCASRFEGDRDDEQFFGPGTRLTVL.

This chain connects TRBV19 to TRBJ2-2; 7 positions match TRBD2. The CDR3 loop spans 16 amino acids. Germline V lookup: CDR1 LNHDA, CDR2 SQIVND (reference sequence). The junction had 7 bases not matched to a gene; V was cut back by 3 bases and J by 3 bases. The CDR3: CASSIGSGRYTGELFF. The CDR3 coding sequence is TGTGCCAGTAGTATCGGTAGCGGGCGATACACCGGGGAGCTGTTTTTT.

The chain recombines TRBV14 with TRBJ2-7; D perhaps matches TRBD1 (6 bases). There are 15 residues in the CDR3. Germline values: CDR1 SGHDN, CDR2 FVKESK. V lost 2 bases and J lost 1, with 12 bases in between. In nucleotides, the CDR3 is TGTGCCAGCAGCCAACGACTGGACAGTTCCTACGAGCAGTACTTC. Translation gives CASSQRLDSSYEQYF.

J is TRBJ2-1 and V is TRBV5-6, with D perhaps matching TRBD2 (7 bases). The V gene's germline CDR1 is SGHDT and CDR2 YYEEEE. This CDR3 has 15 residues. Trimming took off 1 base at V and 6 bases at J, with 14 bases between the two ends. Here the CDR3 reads CASSLMGGASNEQFF. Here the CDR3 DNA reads TGTGCCAGCAGCTTGATGGGGGGGGCAAGCAATGAGCAGTTCTTC.

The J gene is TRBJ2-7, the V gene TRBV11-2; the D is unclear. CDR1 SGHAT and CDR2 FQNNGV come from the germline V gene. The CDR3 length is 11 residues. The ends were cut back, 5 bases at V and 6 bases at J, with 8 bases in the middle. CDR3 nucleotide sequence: TGTGCCAGCAGCCTAGGAGTCGAGCAGTACTTC. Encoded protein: CASSLGVEQYF.

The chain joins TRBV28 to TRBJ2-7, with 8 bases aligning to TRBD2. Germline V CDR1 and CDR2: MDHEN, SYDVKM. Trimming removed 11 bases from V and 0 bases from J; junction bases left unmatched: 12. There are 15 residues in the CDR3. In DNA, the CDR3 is TGTGCCTCCCCTCCGGGAGGGGCGAGCTCCTACGAGCAGTACTTC. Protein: CASPPGGASSYEQYF.

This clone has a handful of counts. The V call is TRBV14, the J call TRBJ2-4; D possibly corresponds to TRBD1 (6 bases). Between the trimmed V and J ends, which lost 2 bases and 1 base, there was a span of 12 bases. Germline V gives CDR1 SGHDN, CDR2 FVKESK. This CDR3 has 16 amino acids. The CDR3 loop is CASSQTQGKAKNIQYF. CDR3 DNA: TGTGCCAGCAGCCAAACCCAGGGGAAGGCCAAAAACATTCAGTACTTC.

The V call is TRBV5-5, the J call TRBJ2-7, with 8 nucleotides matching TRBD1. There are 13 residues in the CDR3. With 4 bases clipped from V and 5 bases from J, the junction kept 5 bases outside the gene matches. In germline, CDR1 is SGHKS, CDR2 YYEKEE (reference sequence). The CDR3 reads CASSRGTGNEQYF. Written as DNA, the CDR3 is TGTGCCAGCAGCCGCGGGACAGGAAACGAGCAGTACTTC.

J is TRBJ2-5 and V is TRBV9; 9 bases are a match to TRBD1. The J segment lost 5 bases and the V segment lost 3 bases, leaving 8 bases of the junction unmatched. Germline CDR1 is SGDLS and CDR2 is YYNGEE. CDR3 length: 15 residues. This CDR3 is CASSAGQGLRETQYF. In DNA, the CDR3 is TGTGCCAGCAGCGCGGGACAGGGTCTTAGGGAGACCCAGTACTTC.

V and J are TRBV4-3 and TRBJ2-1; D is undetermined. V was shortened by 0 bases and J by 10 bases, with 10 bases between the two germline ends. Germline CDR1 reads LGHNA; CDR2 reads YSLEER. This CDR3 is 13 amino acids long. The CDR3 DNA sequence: TGCGCCAGCAGCCAAGAGAAGAGGCTAGAGCAGTTCTTC. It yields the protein CASSQEKRLEQFF.

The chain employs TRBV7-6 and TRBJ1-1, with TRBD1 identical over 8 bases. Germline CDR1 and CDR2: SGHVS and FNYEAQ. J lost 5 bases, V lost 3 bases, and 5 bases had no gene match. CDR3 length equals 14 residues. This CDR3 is CASSFGQGSTEAFF. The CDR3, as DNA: TGTGCCAGCAGCTTCGGACAGGGAAGTACTGAAGCTTTCTTT.